Following are 18 T cell receptor beta chains from one sample sequenced in a study of CD8 T cells in Susac syndrome (dated by TCRdb to between 2018 and 2020). Library preparation employed the immunoSEQ multiplex PCR assay. RNA was extracted using the RNeasy kit, and roughly 0.45 to 1 microgram was reverse transcribed with random hexamers. TCRdb reprocessed the public reads (quality trimming at Q25 with fastp, clone calling with MiXCR) and kept in-frame beta chains. Under each unique CDR3 protein, matching rows form one entry showing the most common genes and DNA. The table for this sample lists roughly 200,000 distinct CDR3 sequences; about 94% of them were counted only once. The ten largest clones take up around 0.11% of the sample. The material sequenced was CD4+ T cells from PBMCs. Source of these receptors: a human donor in good health.

V gene TRBV5-1 combines with J gene TRBJ2-5, with D perhaps TRBD1 (6 bases). This CDR3 has 15 amino acids. Trimming removed 1 base from V and 1 base from J, with 11 bases in between. CDR1 and CDR2 (germline): SGHRS, YFSETQ. The CDR3 spells CASSLFGTTQETQYF. CDR3 nucleotides: TGCGCCAGCAGCTTGTTCGGGACAACCCAAGAGACCCAGTACTTC.

The chain is built from TRBV2 and TRBJ1-1; the D is unclear. The CDR3 sequence is 15 residues long. V was trimmed by 5 bases and J by 0 bases, leaving 13 bases between them. The V gene's germline CDR1 is SNHLY and CDR2 FYNNEI. The DNA of the CDR3 is TGTGCCAGCAGTATGGTTGGAGACTTGAACACTGAAGCTTTCTTT. Translating it yields CASSMVGDLNTEAFF. The full variable domain, completed using reference TRBV2 and TRBJ1-1, is EPEVTQTPSHQVTQMGQEVILRCVPISNHLYFYWYRQILGQKVEFLVSFYNNEISEKSEIFDDQFSVERPDGSNFTLKIRSTKLEDSAMYFCASSMVGDLNTEAFFGQGTRLTVV.

This chain uses TRBV7-2 with TRBJ2-7; a weak D match, TRBD2 (6 bases). Germline CDR1 SGHTA, CDR2 FQGNSA. Trimming stripped 1 base from V and 4 bases from J, with 11 bases between. The CDR3 has 14 residues. CDR3 amino acids: CASSLDGSQYEQYF. The CDR3 DNA reads TGTGCCAGCAGCTTAGACGGGAGTCAGTACGAGCAGTACTTC.

This rearrangement joins TRBV7-2 to TRBJ2-3; 13 bases are a match to TRBD2. V was clipped by 2 bases and J by 4 bases; unmatched bases: 3. Per germline, CDR1 SGHTA and CDR2 FQGNSA. This CDR3 has 16 residues. CDR3 amino acids: CASSLPGLAGPDTQYF. The CDR3 coding sequence is TGTGCCAGCAGCTTACCGGGACTAGCGGGACCAGATACGCAGTATTTT. Looking up the rest from reference TRBV7-2 and TRBJ2-3 gives the full variable domain: GAGVSQSPSNKVTEKGKDVELRCDPISGHTALYWYRQSLGQGLEFLIYFQGNSAPDKSGLPSDRFSAERTGGSVSTLTIQRTQQEDSAVYLCASSLPGLAGPDTQYFGPGTRLTVL.

This CDR3 reads CASVGTRNQPQHF. DNA of the CDR3: TGTGCCAGCGTCGGTACTCGCAATCAGCCCCAGCATTTT. V usage is TRBV6-2 or TRBV6-3 and J usage is TRBJ1-5; D call uncertain. Germline V gene sequence: CDR1 MNHEY, CDR2 SVGEGT. CDR3 length: 13 amino acids. V was pared by 8 bases and J by 2 bases, with 10 bases between.

This chain links TRBV11-1 with TRBJ2-7; 9 bases are shared with TRBD2. J gave up 5 bases and V 5 bases, and 7 bases lay outside the gene matches. This CDR3 is 14 amino acids long. CDR1 and CDR2 (germline): SGHAT, FQDESV (reference sequence). CDR3 region: CASSLGLARDEQYF. The CDR3 DNA reads TGTGCCAGCAGCCTAGGACTAGCGCGTGACGAGCAGTACTTC.

J is TRBJ2-1 and V is TRBV6-2 or TRBV6-3; 9 bases map to TRBD2. J lost 1 base, V lost 4 bases, and 5 bases had no gene match. Germline CDR1 MNHEY, CDR2 SVGEGT. The CDR3 is 16 amino acids. The CDR3 sequence: CASSSRLAVSYNEQFF. For the CDR3, the DNA is TGTGCCAGCAGTTCGAGACTAGCGGTATCCTACAATGAGCAGTTCTTC.

This clonotype was detected only once. One end of the junction fails to match germline, which may point to a read error. This chain connects TRBV25-1 to TRBJ2-7; D remains unclear. Germline CDR1 is MGHDK and CDR2 is SYGVNS. This CDR3 contains 9 residues. The CDR3 is CARRTMWYF. CDR3 nucleotide sequence: TGTGCCCGCAGGACGATGTGGTACTTC.

V gene TRBV4-3 combines with J gene TRBJ2-5; D is uncertain. Between the trimmed V and J ends, which lost 3 bases and 2 bases, there was a span of 16 bases. This CDR3 is 16 amino acids long. Germline V lookup: CDR1 LGHNA, CDR2 YSLEER. The CDR3 region is CASSHGLSRKQETQYF. In DNA, the CDR3 is TGCGCCAGCAGCCACGGGCTCTCACGGAAACAAGAGACCCAGTACTTC.

The CDR3 DNA reads TGCGCCAGCAGCGTTTGGACTAGTTTTGGAAATGAGCAGTTCTTC. This sequence encodes CASSVWTSFGNEQFF. This chain links TRBV5-1 with TRBJ2-1; 7 nucleotides match TRBD2. Germline trimming cut 4 bases from V and 7 bases from J; bases unmatched to any gene: 11. There are 15 residues in the CDR3. Looked up from germline, CDR1 is SGHRS and CDR2 is YFSETQ. The variable domain in full, with the rest retrieved from reference TRBV5-1 and TRBJ2-1, is KAGVTQTPRYLIKTRGQQVTLSCSPISGHRSVSWYQQTPGQGLQFLFEYFSETQRNKGNFPGRFSGRQFSNSRSEMNVSTLELGDSALYLCASSVWTSFGNEQFFGPGTRLTVL.

V gene TRBV20-1 combines with J gene TRBJ2-3, with D hard to call. With 0 bases removed from V and 5 bases from J, the gap between germline ends came to 6 bases. In germline, CDR1 is DFQATT, CDR2 SNEGSKA (reference sequence). This CDR3 spans 12 amino acids. The DNA for the CDR3 is TGCAGTGCTAGAGATGTGAGAGATACGCAGTATTTT. Protein sequence: CSARDVRDTQYF.

V is TRBV18 and J is TRBJ1-1; D unclear. CDR3 length: 14 residues. Trimming stripped 2 bases from V and 1 base from J, with 8 bases between. Germline V gene sequence: CDR1 KGHSH, CDR2 LQKENI. The DNA for the CDR3 is TGTGCCAGCTCACCAGTCACAGCGAACACTGAAGCTTTCTTT. It encodes CASSPVTANTEAFF. Filled out from reference TRBV18 and TRBJ1-1, the complete variable domain reads NAGVMQNPRHLVRRRGQEARLRCSPMKGHSHVYWYRQLPEEGLKFMVYLQKENIIDESGMPKERFSAEFPKEGPSILRIQQVVRGDSAAYFCASSPVTANTEAFFGQGTRLTVV.

The rearrangement joins TRBV20-1 to TRBJ2-1; weak D call: TRBD2 (5 bases). V was trimmed by 6 bases and J by 7 bases, leaving 10 bases between them. CDR1 is DFQATT, CDR2 SNEGSKA, per germline (reference sequence). CDR3 length equals 11 residues. The CDR3 region is CSARTRNEQFF. The CDR3, as DNA: TGCAGTGCCCGTACTAGGAATGAGCAGTTCTTC.

V usage is TRBV29-1 and J usage is TRBJ2-5; D may be TRBD2 (5 bases). V lost 3 bases to trimming and J lost 4 bases, with 12 bases between them. The germline CDR1 and CDR2 sequences are SQVTM and ANQGSEA. The CDR3 covers 13 residues. CDR3 nucleotides: TGCAGCGTTGAGTTATCGGGGAGAGAGACCCAGTACTTC. Translation gives CSVELSGRETQYF.

The chain employs TRBV3-1 and TRBJ2-5, with D hard to call. V was clipped by 1 base and J by 4 bases, with 13 bases between them. The CDR3 is 15 amino acids. Germline CDR1 and CDR2: LGHDT and YNNKEL (reference sequence). CDR3 nucleotides: TGTGCCAGCAGCCAAGGAATAACTAACTCAGAGACCCAGTACTTC. Its translation: CASSQGITNSETQYF.

The sample holds one count of this clonotype. The chain carries TRBV7-2 and TRBJ2-7; unclear D gene. V lost 4 bases and J lost 7, with 11 bases in between. Per germline, CDR1 SGHTA and CDR2 FQGNSA. This CDR3 contains 12 residues. In DNA, the CDR3 is TGTGCCAGCAGCTCTCCCTGGGCGGAGCAGTACTTC. Residues: CASSSPWAEQYF.

The chain uses TRBV30 and TRBJ2-3; D unresolved. This CDR3 is 12 amino acids long. Trimming took 7 bases from V and 6 from J, leaving 14 bases between them. Germline V gene lookup returns CDR1 GTSNPN and CDR2 SVGIG (reference sequence). Written as DNA, the CDR3 is TGTGCCTTGGACCTCTCTTCGGATACGCAGTATTTT. Translation gives CALDLSSDTQYF.

This clonotype was counted a single time. The chain has TRBV27 and TRBJ1-1; D is unresolved. The CDR3 is made up of 13 amino acids. Per the germline V gene, CDR1 is MNHEY and CDR2 is SMNVEV (reference sequence). Trimming removed 5 bases from V and 3 bases from J, with 10 bases in between. The CDR3 coding sequence is TGTGCCAGCAGTCGAAGGGATTACACTGAAGCTTTCTTT. Translating gives CASSRRDYTEAFF.